The 3 T cell receptor beta chains given below trace back to one sample, sequenced in a study of liver allograft versus peripheral blood T cells. Study-level background: Recipients' peripheral blood supplied the T cell receptor repertoires against which those in transplanted livers were compared.

TCRdb re-called the reads with MiXCR, one entry per CDR3 protein. The data hold 8,000 to 9,000 distinct CDR3 sequences, with 15% to 20% observed a single time. These receptors all come from a human patient who had a liver transplant. Some T cells here may be from the graft donor.

At least ten counts were recorded for this clonotype. This sequence joins TRBV20-1 and TRBJ1-5, with TRBD1 matching 9 bases. CDR3 length equals 15 residues. The V segment lost 0 bases and the J segment 5 bases; nucleotides outside the gene matches: 5. Germline CDR1 reads DFQATT; CDR2 reads SNEGSKA (reference sequence). CDR3 sequence (DNA): TGCAGTGCTAGAGAGAGGGGACAGGGTTATCAGCCCCAGCATTTT. This codes for CSARERGQGYQPQHF.

This clonotype was counted between two and nine times. This rearrangement joins TRBV6-5 to TRBJ1-1; D is perhaps TRBD1 (5 bases). This CDR3 has 15 residues. Germline V gene lookup returns CDR1 MNHEY and CDR2 SVGAGI. V gave up 3 bases and J gave up 4 bases, with 15 bases separating them. DNA for the CDR3: TGTGCCAGCAGTTATACAGGAGGACTAAGCACTGAAGCTTTCTTT. Protein sequence: CASSYTGGLSTEAFF.

The CDR3: CASSSSTRGPGELFF. In DNA, the CDR3 is TGTGCCAGCAGCTCGTCGACTCGAGGCCCCGGGGAGCTGTTTTTT. The rearrangement uses TRBV11-1 and TRBJ2-2; no clear D gene. The CDR3 spans 15 residues. Germline V gene sequence: CDR1 SGHAT, CDR2 FQDESV (reference sequence). Between the trimmed V and J ends, which lost 4 bases and 6 bases, there was a span of 15 bases.